A single sample is the source of the 23 T cell receptor beta chains below, sequenced in a study of human T cells and chemical hapten exposure (dated by TCRdb to about 2021). Total RNA was extracted from unfractionated whole blood that had been collected in Tempus Blood RNA tubes. During library preparation, unique molecular identifiers were attached to individual cDNA molecules so that TCRs could be counted quantitatively and reproducibly. The public reads were reanalyzed by TCRdb: fastp trimming at Q25, MiXCR alignment, in-frame beta chains only. Here each entry gathers all rows of one CDR3 protein and keeps the most common genes and DNA. Here the sample has around 120,000 distinct CDR3 sequences; around 8.5% occur a single time. 1.2% to 1.5% of the sample goes to the ten largest clones. Material for sequencing was whole blood. The receptors come from a human donor in good health. Some clones in this sample may be carry-over from other donors' samples. Donor details come from another sample of the same person, matched by shared clones.

This rearrangement joins TRBV12-3 or TRBV12-4 to TRBJ2-5, with D perhaps given as TRBD1 or TRBD2 (5 bases each). The CDR3 runs to 14 residues. V was shortened by 6 bases and J by 1 base, with 12 bases between the two germline ends. CDR3 loop: CASSHEGSQETQYF. DNA for the CDR3: TGTGCCAGCAGCCACGAGGGGTCCCAAGAGACCCAGTACTTC.

This clonotype showed up many times. V is TRBV6-6 and J is TRBJ2-7; D is possibly TRBD2 (6 bases). V was shortened by 6 bases and J by 6 bases, with 12 bases between the two germline ends. CDR1 and CDR2 (germline): MNHNY, SVGAGI (reference sequence). The CDR3 loop spans 12 amino acids. The DNA of the CDR3 is TGTGCCAGCAGGGACTCTAGCGCCGAGCAGTACTTC. As protein: CASRDSSAEQYF.

The rearrangement joins TRBV5-6 to TRBJ2-3, with a weak D call TRBD2 (5 bases). The germline CDR1 and CDR2 sequences are SGHDT and YYEEEE. The CDR3 has 18 amino acids. V was pared by 4 bases and J by 6 bases, with 27 bases between. CDR3 loop: CASSPPGLARGPWDTQYF. The CDR3 nucleotides are TGTGCCAGCAGCCCGCCCGGGTTAGCGAGAGGGCCGTGGGATACGCAGTATTTT.

This clonotype was detected ten times or more. The chain carries TRBV12-3 or TRBV12-4 and TRBJ1-5; D uncertain. Trimming removed 8 bases from V and 1 base from J, with 12 bases in between. CDR3 length: 14 residues. DNA of the CDR3: TGTGCCAGCCATAGGGTGGGGAGCAATCAGCCCCAGCATTTT. Translation: CASHRVGSNQPQHF.

The V gene is TRBV2, the J gene TRBJ1-1; 7 nucleotides line up with TRBD1. Germline loops: CDR1 SNHLY, CDR2 FYNNEI. V dropped 9 bases and J dropped 2; count of bases not matched to a gene: 18. The CDR3 consists of 17 residues. The CDR3 nucleotides are TGTGCCAGTTCCTATCGCGGGACAGAGTTTTTTAACACTGAAGCTTTCTTT. Its translation is CASSYRGTEFFNTEAFF.

This chain joins TRBV4-3 and TRBJ2-1; either TRBD1 or TRBD2 may supply D (6 bases each). Germline-derived CDR1 and CDR2 are LGHNA and YSLEER. The V end lost 4 bases, the J end lost 4 bases, and 8 bases lay between the germline ends. The CDR3 length is 13 residues. CDR3 DNA sequence: TGCGCCAGCAGCCGAGGGGGGTACAATGAGCAGTTCTTC. Its translation is CASSRGGYNEQFF.

This clonotype came up a few times. V and J are TRBV6-2 or TRBV6-3 and TRBJ2-7; TRBD2 matches 9 bases. The CDR3 covers 17 residues. Germline CDR1 is MNHEY and CDR2 is SVGEGT. V trimming: 6 bases; J trimming: 0 bases; junction bases outside the gene matches: 12. CDR3 sequence (DNA): TGTGCCAGCAGCCAGATATTAGCGGGGGCCTCCTCCTACGAGCAGTACTTC. Residues: CASSQILAGASSYEQYF.

The chain is built from TRBV7-2 and TRBJ2-7; D uncertain. V dropped 3 bases and J dropped 7 bases, with 16 bases sitting between them. Germline V gene data show CDR1 as SGHTA and CDR2 as FQGNSA. The CDR3 consists of 14 residues. This chain's CDR3 is CASSLGSLTIEQYF. Written as DNA, the CDR3 is TGTGCCAGCAGCTTGGGCAGTCTTACGATTGAGCAGTACTTC.

This sequence joins TRBV12-5 and TRBJ2-3; D uncertain. The CDR3 extends over 12 amino acids. CDR1 LGHNT and CDR2 FRNRAP come from the germline V gene. Trimming shortened V by 5 bases and J by 1 base, and 4 bases separated the two germline ends. Written as DNA, the CDR3 is TGTGCTAGTGGTCCCCGCACAGATACGCAGTATTTT. This gives the protein CASGPRTDTQYF.

This clonotype was seen many times. The chain couples TRBV4-1 to TRBJ1-1; D possibly corresponds to TRBD1 (5 bases). Germline values: CDR1 MGHRA, CDR2 YSYEKL. The V end was cut by 3 bases, the J end by 8 bases, with 13 bases between. The CDR3 is made up of 13 amino acids. CDR3 sequence: CASSQQGLTEAFF. As DNA, the CDR3 is TGCGCCAGCAGCCAGCAGGGTCTTACCGAAGCTTTCTTT.

This clonotype was counted between two and nine times. This chain links TRBV6-2 or TRBV6-3 with TRBJ1-5; 7 nucleotides match TRBD1. The CDR3 has 15 amino acids. The V gene's germline CDR1 is MNHEY and CDR2 SVGEGT. V dropped 6 bases and J dropped 4; count of bases not matched to a gene: 9. CDR3 residues: CASSYRQGRNQPQHF. The CDR3 region has the DNA TGTGCCAGCAGCTATCGACAGGGAAGGAATCAGCCCCAGCATTTT.

This clonotype turned up a few times. The chain employs TRBV3-1 and TRBJ2-3, with 8 bases fitting TRBD2. The CDR3 spans 20 residues. Germline lookup yields CDR1 LGHDT and CDR2 YNNKEL (reference sequence). The ends lost 0 bases at V and 6 bases at J; junction bases unmatched: 20. The chain's CDR3 is CASSQDWQREHQEFRDTQYF. The DNA of the CDR3 is TGTGCCAGCAGCCAAGATTGGCAGCGGGAGCACCAGGAGTTTAGGGATACGCAGTATTTT.

This clonotype was observed a handful of times. The chain couples TRBV25-1 to TRBJ2-1, with TRBD2 matching 8 bases. Germline CDR1 reads MGHDK; CDR2 reads SYGVNS. Trimming removed 7 bases from V and 7 bases from J; junction bases left unmatched: 12. The CDR3 loop spans 15 amino acids. In DNA, the CDR3 is TGTGCCAGCACACTAGCGGAGGGACTTAAGAATGAGCAGTTCTTC. Encoded protein: CASTLAEGLKNEQFF.

This clonotype occurred a few times. This sequence joins TRBV5-1 and TRBJ2-1, with 14 bases matching TRBD2. V was clipped by 3 bases and J by 2 bases; unmatched bases: 7. This CDR3 comprises 18 residues. The germline CDR1 and CDR2 sequences are SGHRS and YFSETQ. CDR3 amino acids: CASSSGLAGGGPYNEQFF. DNA of the CDR3: TGCGCCAGCAGCTCTGGACTAGCGGGGGGAGGTCCCTACAATGAGCAGTTCTTC.

This clonotype was seen more than once but under ten times. This chain uses TRBV3-1 with TRBJ2-5; TRBD1 matches at 9 bases. Trimming removed 4 bases from V and 4 bases from J; junction bases left unmatched: 4. The CDR3 consists of 14 residues. Germline V gives CDR1 LGHDT, CDR2 YNNKEL (reference sequence). This CDR3 reads CASSRQGVRETQYF. The CDR3 DNA sequence: TGTGCCAGCAGCCGACAGGGGGTCAGAGAGACCCAGTACTTC.

The table lists this clonotype with many counts. This sequence joins TRBV2 and TRBJ2-7; 11 nucleotides agree with TRBD1. CDR1 is SNHLY, CDR2 FYNNEI, per germline. The CDR3 consists of 12 residues. V shed 6 bases and J 6 bases; nucleotides not matched to a gene: 1. The CDR3 sequence: CASRGQGGEQYF. In DNA form, the CDR3 reads TGTGCCAGCAGGGGACAGGGGGGCGAGCAGTACTTC.

The table lists this clonotype with a few counts. This chain uses TRBV6-5 with TRBJ2-6; 11 bases line up with TRBD2. The ends lost 1 base at V and 0 bases at J; junction bases unmatched: 2. CDR1 MNHEY and CDR2 SVGAGI come from the germline V gene. The CDR3 length is 18 residues. For the CDR3, the DNA is TGTGCCAGCAGTTACTTCACTAGCGGGAGCTCTGGGGCCAACGTCCTGACTTTC. Its translation: CASSYFTSGSSGANVLTF.

This chain connects TRBV30 to TRBJ2-6; D is ambiguous. The germline CDR1 and CDR2 sequences are GTSNPN and SVGIG (reference sequence). CDR3 length: 15 amino acids. V was cut by 1 base and J by 3 bases, with 10 bases left in between. For the CDR3, the DNA is TGTGCCTGGAGTGCGGTTACCGGTGGGGCCAACGTCCTGACTTTC. Translating gives CAWSAVTGGANVLTF.

The V gene is TRBV9, the J gene TRBJ1-1; 7 bases line up with TRBD1. The V gene end was trimmed by 0 bases and the J gene end by 5 bases; junction bases not matched to a gene: 7. Germline V gene sequence: CDR1 SGDLS, CDR2 YYNGEE. The CDR3 is 15 residues long. In DNA, the CDR3 is TGTGCCAGCAGCGTAGGACAGGGTATTTCGACTGAAGCTTTCTTT. Amino acids: CASSVGQGISTEAFF.

This clonotype was observed a handful of times. This CDR3 reads CSARDPGIAYEQYF. CDR3 DNA sequence: TGCAGTGCTAGAGATCCCGGGATTGCCTACGAGCAGTACTTC. The chain joins TRBV20-1 to TRBJ2-7, with D possibly TRBD2 on 5 matching bases. Trimming stripped 0 bases from V and 2 bases from J, with 11 bases between. The germline V gene encodes CDR1 DFQATT and CDR2 SNEGSKA (reference sequence). The CDR3 loop spans 14 amino acids.

The chain employs TRBV5-1 and TRBJ2-7; 11 nucleotides match TRBD1. Germline loops: CDR1 SGHRS, CDR2 YFSETQ. Trimming removed 4 bases from V and 0 bases from J; junction bases left unmatched: 3. This CDR3 has 15 residues. CDR3 protein: CASSVGTGGSYEQYF. The CDR3 DNA reads TGCGCCAGCAGCGTTGGGACAGGGGGCTCCTACGAGCAGTACTTC. The full variable domain, rest sourced from reference TRBV5-1 and TRBJ2-7, is KAGVTQTPRYLIKTRGQQVTLSCSPISGHRSVSWYQQTPGQGLQFLFEYFSETQRNKGNFPGRFSGRQFSNSRSEMNVSTLELGDSALYLCASSVGTGGSYEQYFGPGTRLTVT.

The table lists this clonotype with a few counts. V is TRBV19 and J is TRBJ1-4; D remains ambiguous. The CDR3 is 13 residues long. Germline CDR1 LNHDA, CDR2 SQIVND (reference sequence). Trimming cost V 7 bases and J 5 bases, with 11 bases left between them. This CDR3 is CASTGPTNEKLFF. CDR3 DNA: TGTGCCAGTACCGGGCCCACGAATGAAAAACTGTTTTTT. Combining the CDR3 with reference TRBV19 and TRBJ1-4 gives the whole variable domain DGGITQSPKYLFRKEGQNVTLSCEQNLNHDAMYWYRQDPGQGLRLIYYSQIVNDFQKGDIAEGYSVSREKKESFPLTVTSAQKNPTAFYLCASTGPTNEKLFFGSGTQLSVL.

This clonotype was counted ten times or more. For the CDR3, the DNA is TGCGCCAGCAGCCATAGCGGGGCAGCTAATTCACCCCTCCACTTT. As protein: CASSHSGAANSPLHF. The V call is TRBV4-1, the J call TRBJ1-6, with a tentative D call TRBD1 (5 bases). Germline V gene data show CDR1 as MGHRA and CDR2 as YSYEKL. V lost 3 bases to trimming and J lost 6 bases, with 12 bases between them. CDR3 length: 15 residues.